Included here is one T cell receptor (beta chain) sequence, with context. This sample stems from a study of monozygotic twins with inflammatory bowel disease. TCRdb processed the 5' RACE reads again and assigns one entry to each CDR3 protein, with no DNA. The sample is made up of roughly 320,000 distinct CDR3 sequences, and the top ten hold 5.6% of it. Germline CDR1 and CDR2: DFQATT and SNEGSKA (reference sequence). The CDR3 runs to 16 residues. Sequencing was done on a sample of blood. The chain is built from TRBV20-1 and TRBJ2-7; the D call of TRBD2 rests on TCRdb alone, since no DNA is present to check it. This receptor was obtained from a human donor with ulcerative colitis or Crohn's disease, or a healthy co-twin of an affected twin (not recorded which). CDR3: CSARDPLGVAPYEQYF.